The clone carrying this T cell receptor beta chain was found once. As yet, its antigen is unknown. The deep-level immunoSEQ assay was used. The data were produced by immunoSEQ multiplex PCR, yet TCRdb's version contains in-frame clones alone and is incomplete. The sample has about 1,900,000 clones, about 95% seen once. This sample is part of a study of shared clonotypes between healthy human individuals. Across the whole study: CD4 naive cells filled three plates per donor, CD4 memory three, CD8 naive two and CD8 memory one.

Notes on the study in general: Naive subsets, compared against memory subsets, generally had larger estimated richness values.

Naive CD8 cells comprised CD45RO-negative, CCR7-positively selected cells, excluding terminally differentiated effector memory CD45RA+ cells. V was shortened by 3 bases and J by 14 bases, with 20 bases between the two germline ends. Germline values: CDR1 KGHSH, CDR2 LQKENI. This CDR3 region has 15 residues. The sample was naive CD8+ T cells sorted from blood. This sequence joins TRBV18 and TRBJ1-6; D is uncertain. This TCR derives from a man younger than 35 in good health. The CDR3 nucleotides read TGTGCCAGCTCACCCTTTGTTGGGCCGGAAGAGGCCCTCCACTTT. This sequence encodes CASSPFVGPEEALHF.